The rows below give T cell receptor beta chains drawn from one sample of a study of T cell repertoires in cytomegalovirus infection. TCRdb re-called the reads through MiXCR, storing one row per CDR3 protein. The sample records about 240,000 distinct CDR3 sequences, 10% to 15% being singletons. Sequencing input: PBMCs. These receptors all stem from a human donor in good health (CMV status not recorded). Some clones in this sample may be carry-over from other donors' samples. CDR3s include the opening cysteine and the closing phenylalanine or tryptophan. Each record gives: V gene, D gene, CDR3 protein. D genes are given only for firm matches.

TRBV7-6	.	CASTNQPGSSYEQYF
TRBV12-3/TRBV12-4	.	CASSWGVPYEQYF
TRBV28	.	CASSFRQQYNEQFF
TRBV7-2	.	CASSLAGRDEQFF
TRBV27	.	CASSSRGSGNTIYF
TRBV7-2	TRBD1	CASSRDRVGEQYF
TRBV7-2	.	CASSPGLTTGELFF
TRBV7-2	.	CASSIRTVSNQPQHF
TRBV19	.	CASSSPGSNQPQHF
TRBV7-9	.	CASSPRGPNYGYTF
TRBV4-3	.	CASSQDVWVDQPQHF
TRBV11-1	.	CASTHDWSSGNTIYF
TRBV7-2	.	CATVQEGYEQYF
TRBV7-2	TRBD2	CASSSSGISTDTQYF
TRBV5-6	.	CASSPTRGAGTEAFF
TRBV7-2	TRBD1	CASSEQTGGKLFF
TRBV7-2	TRBD1	CASSLAGQGWETQYF
TRBV12-3/TRBV12-4	.	CASSLGALGAHEQYF
TRBV7-9	.	CASSLHSDQPQHF
TRBV9	.	CASSSGPRVETQYF
TRBV12-3/TRBV12-4	.	CASSPGHSNTEAFF
TRBV27	TRBD2	CASSSWGLAGGENIQYF
TRBV6-1	TRBD2	CASSGLAGGYEQYF
TRBV3-1	.	CASSHARTYSYNEQFF
TRBV12-3/TRBV12-4	.	CASSRGLFYGYTF
TRBV7-2	TRBD1	CASSTRTGGAVWMNTEAFF
TRBV4-2	TRBD2	CASSPGEASGSLAKNIQYF
TRBV7-6	.	CASSPGLGDSVTDTQYF
TRBV7-2	.	CASSLSPPGELFF
TRBV19	TRBD1	CASSSQQGSEEKLFF
TRBV4-3	.	CASSQEFMSSYNSPLHF
TRBV11-2	.	CASSMTDSYEQYF
TRBV7-2	.	CASRLGVENTEAFF
TRBV30	.	CAWNTHDRSDTQYF
TRBV5-4	.	CASSLGGDLGAGELFF
TRBV5-1	.	CASSPSGLFPGELFF